This T cell receptor (beta chain) was observed in a study of HIV-infected patients and healthy controls. Study outcomes and limitations: Only sixteen HIV-infected individuals were processed, a major limit on how widely findings apply. Healthy control repertoires had roughly threefold more distinct CDR3s than untreated HIV+ repertoires, and higher Shannon diversity. In HIV-infected patients, the apparent post-therapy Gini index recovery did not replicate in size-matched data. Healthy controls carried many MAIT alpha-chain CDR3s, while HIV+ repertoires had few.

Germline CDR1 DFQATT, CDR2 SNEGSKA (reference sequence). This CDR3 region has 15 residues. The V segment lost 6 bases and the J segment 2 bases; nucleotides outside the gene matches: 13. This clonotype has ten or more counts. The antigen is unknown. cDNA was made from approximately 500 ng RNA using alpha and beta constant primers. Using multiplexing indices, alpha and beta chain libraries were generated apart by chain-specific third strand synthesis. MiXCR, applied by TCRdb to the 5' RACE reads, yields one record per CDR3 protein. The sample has 17,000 or so distinct CDR3 sequences; 4.5% to 5.5% are singletons. The repertoire came from unfractionated whole blood and reflected all unsorted peripheral T cells.

J is TRBJ2-7 and V is TRBV20-1; 7 bases line up with TRBD1. The source is an adult in good health. Input material: blood. The CDR3 region has the DNA TGCAGTGCCCCAACGGCCGGACAGGTTACCTACGAGCAGTACTTC. Translation: CSAPTAGQVTYEQYF.